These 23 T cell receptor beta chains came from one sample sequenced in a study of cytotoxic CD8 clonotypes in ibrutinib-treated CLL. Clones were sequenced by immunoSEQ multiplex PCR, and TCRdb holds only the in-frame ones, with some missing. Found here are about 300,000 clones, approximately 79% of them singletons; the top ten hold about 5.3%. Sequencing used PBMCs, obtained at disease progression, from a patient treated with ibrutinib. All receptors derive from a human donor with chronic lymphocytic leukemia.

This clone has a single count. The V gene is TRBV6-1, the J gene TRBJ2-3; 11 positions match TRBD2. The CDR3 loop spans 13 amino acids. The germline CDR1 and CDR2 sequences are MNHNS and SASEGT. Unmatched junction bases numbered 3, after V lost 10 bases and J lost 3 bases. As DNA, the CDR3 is TGTGCCACCGGGACTAGCGGAACAGATACGCAGTATTTT. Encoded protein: CATGTSGTDTQYF.

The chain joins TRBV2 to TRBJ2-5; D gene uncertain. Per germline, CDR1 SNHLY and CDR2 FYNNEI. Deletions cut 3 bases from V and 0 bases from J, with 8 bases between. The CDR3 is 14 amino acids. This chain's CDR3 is CASSDYSHQETQYF. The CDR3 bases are TGTGCCAGCAGTGATTACAGCCACCAAGAGACCCAGTACTTC.

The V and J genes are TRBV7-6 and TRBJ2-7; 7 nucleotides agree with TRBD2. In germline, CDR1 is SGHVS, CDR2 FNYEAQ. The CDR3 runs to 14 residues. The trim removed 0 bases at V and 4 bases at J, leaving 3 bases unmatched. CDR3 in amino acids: CASSLAGGRYEQYF. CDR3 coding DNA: TGTGCCAGCAGCTTAGCGGGAGGGAGGTACGAGCAGTACTTC.

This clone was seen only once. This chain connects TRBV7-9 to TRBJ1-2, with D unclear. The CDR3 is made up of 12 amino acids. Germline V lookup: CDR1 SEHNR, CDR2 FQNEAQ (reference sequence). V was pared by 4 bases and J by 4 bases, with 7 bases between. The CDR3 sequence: CASSSTVYGYTF. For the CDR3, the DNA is TGTGCCAGCAGCTCCACGGTCTATGGCTACACCTTC.

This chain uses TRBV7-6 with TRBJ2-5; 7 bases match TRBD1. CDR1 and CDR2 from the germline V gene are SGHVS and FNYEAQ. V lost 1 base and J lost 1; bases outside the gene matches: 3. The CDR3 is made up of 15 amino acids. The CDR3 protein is CASSLDRGFQETQYF. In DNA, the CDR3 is TGTGCCAGCAGCTTAGACAGGGGTTTCCAAGAGACCCAGTACTTC.

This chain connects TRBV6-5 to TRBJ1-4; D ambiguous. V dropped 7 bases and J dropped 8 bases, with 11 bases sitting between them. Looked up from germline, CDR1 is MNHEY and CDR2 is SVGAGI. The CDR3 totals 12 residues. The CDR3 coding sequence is TGTGCCAGCACCGATCCTCTCGAAAAACTGTTTTTT. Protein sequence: CASTDPLEKLFF.

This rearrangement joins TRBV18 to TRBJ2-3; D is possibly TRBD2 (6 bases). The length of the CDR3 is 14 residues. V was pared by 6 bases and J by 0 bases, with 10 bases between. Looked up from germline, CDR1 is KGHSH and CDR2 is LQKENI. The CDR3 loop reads CASSPTSSTDTQYF. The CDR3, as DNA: TGTGCCAGCTCCCCGACTAGTAGCACAGATACGCAGTATTTT.

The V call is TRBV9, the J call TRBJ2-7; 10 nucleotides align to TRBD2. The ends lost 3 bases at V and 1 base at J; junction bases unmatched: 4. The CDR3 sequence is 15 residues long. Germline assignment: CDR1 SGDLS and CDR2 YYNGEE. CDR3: CASSADSGGSYEQYF. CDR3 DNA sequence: TGTGCCAGCAGCGCGGATAGCGGGGGGTCCTACGAGCAGTACTTC.

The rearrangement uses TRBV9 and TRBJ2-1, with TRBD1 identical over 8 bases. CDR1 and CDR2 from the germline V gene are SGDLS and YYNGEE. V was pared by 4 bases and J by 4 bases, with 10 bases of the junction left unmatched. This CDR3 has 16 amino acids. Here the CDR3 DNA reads TGTGCCAGCAGCTCCGTACACAGGGGGACTTACAATGAGCAGTTCTTC. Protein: CASSSVHRGTYNEQFF.

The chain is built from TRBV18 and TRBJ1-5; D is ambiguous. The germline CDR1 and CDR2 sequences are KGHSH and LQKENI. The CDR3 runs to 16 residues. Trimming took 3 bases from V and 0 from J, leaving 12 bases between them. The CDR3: CASSPGVGPSNQPQHF. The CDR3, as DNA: TGTGCCAGCTCACCTGGAGTCGGGCCTAGCAATCAGCCCCAGCATTTT.

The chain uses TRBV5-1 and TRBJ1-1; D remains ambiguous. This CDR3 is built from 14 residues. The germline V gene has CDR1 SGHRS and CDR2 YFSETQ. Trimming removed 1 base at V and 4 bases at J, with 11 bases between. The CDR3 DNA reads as TGCGCCAGCAGCTTGAGAGGGTCGGGCACTGAAGCTTTCTTT. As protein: CASSLRGSGTEAFF.

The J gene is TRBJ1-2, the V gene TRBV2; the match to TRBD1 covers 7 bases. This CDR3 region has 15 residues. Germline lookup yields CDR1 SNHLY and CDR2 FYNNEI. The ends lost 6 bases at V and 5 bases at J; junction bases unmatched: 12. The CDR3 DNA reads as TGTGCCAGCAGCGTAAACAGGGGCGGGGAATATGGCTACACCTTC. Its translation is CASSVNRGGEYGYTF. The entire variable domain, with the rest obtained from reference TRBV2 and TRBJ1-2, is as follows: EPEVTQTPSHQVTQMGQEVILRCVPISNHLYFYWYRQILGQKVEFLVSFYNNEISEKSEIFDDQFSVERPDGSNFTLKIRSTKLEDSAMYFCASSVNRGGEYGYTFGSGTRLTVV.

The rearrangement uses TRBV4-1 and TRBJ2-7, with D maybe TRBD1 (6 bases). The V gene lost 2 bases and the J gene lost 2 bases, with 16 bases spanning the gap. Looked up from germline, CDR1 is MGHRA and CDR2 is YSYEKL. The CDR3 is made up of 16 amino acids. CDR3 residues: CASSQRITGLTYEQYF. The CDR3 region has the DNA TGCGCCAGCAGCCAAAGAATTACAGGGCTAACCTACGAGCAGTACTTC.

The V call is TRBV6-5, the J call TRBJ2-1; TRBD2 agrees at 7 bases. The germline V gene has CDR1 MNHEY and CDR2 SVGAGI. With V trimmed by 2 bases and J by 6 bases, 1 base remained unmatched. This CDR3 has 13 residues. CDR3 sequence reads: CASSYGGGNEQFF. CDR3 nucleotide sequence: TGTGCCAGCAGTTACGGGGGGGGCAATGAGCAGTTCTTC.

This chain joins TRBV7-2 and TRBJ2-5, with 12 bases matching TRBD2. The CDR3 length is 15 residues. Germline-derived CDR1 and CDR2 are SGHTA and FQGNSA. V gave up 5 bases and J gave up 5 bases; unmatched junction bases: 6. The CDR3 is CASSAGLAGRETQYF. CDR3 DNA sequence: TGTGCCAGCAGCGCCGGACTAGCGGGGAGGGAGACCCAGTACTTC.

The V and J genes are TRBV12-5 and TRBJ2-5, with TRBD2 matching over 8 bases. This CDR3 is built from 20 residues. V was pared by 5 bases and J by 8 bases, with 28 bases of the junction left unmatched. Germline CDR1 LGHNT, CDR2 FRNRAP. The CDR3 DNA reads TGTGCTAGTGGTGTCGGCCCCCTGATGTGGCGGGGGGACGAAGCGGAAACCCAGTACTTC. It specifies CASGVGPLMWRGDEAETQYF.

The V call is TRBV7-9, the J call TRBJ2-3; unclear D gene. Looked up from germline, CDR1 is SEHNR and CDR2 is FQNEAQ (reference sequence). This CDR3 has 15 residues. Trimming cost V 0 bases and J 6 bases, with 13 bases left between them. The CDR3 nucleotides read TGTGCCAGCAGCTTAGCCCCAGTGCTTCTTGATACGCAGTATTTT. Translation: CASSLAPVLLDTQYF.

The DNA for the CDR3 is TGTGCCAGCAGCCCCACAGGGACCTCCCCTGACTATGGCTACACCTTC. This translates into CASSPTGTSPDYGYTF. This chain links TRBV7-9 with TRBJ1-2; D may be TRBD1 (6 bases). Germline assignment: CDR1 SEHNR and CDR2 FQNEAQ (reference sequence). The V and J ends lost 5 bases and 3 bases respectively, with 19 bases between them. The CDR3 has 16 amino acids.

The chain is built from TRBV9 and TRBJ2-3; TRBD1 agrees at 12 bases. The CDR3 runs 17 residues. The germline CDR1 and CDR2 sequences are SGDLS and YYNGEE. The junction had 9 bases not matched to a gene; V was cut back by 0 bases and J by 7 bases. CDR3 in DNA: TGTGCCAGCAGCGTAGGAACGATGGGGACAGGGGGCAATACGCAGTATTTT. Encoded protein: CASSVGTMGTGGNTQYF. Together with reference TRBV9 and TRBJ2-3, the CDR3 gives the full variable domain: DSGVTQTPKHLITATGQRVTLRCSPRSGDLSVYWYQQSLDQGLQFLIQYYNGEERAKGNILERFSAQQFPDLHSELNLSSLELGDSALYFCASSVGTMGTGGNTQYFGPGTRLTVL.

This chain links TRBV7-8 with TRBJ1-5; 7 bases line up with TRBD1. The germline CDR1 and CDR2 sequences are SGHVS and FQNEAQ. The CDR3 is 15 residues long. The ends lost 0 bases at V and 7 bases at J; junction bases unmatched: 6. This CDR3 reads CASSLAHRGHQPQHF. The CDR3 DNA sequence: TGTGCCAGCAGCTTAGCGCACAGGGGCCACCAGCCCCAGCATTTT.

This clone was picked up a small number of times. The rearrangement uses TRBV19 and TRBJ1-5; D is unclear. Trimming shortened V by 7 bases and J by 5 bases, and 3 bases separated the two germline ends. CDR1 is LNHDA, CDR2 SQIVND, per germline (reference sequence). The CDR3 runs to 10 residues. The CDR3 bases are TGTGCCAGTAACTATCAGCCCCAGCATTTT. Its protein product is CASNYQPQHF.

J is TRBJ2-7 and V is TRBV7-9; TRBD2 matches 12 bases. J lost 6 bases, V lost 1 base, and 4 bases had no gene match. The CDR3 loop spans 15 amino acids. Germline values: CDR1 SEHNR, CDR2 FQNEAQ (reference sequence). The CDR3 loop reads CASSLVSLAGGEQYF. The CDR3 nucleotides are TGTGCCAGCAGCTTAGTGTCACTAGCGGGAGGCGAGCAGTACTTC.

CDR3 sequence: CASSYRPIGKGNEQFF. DNA of the CDR3: TGTGCCAGCAGCTACCGACCGATTGGGAAGGGCAATGAGCAGTTCTTC. The chain recombines TRBV7-2 with TRBJ2-1; unclear D gene. The CDR3 runs 16 residues. CDR1 is SGHTA, CDR2 FQGNSA, per germline. The V and J ends lost 4 bases and 6 bases respectively, with 19 bases between them. Together with reference TRBV7-2 and TRBJ2-1, the CDR3 gives the full variable domain: GAGVSQSPSNKVTEKGKDVELRCDPISGHTALYWYRQSLGQGLEFLIYFQGNSAPDKSGLPSDRFSAERTGGSVSTLTIQRTQQEDSAVYLCASSYRPIGKGNEQFFGPGTRLTVL.